This T cell receptor beta chain was recorded in a study of CD8 T cells in Susac syndrome. cDNA came from approximately 0.5 to 1 ug RNA primed by random hexamers. A single record per CDR3 protein comes from TCRdb applying MiXCR to the immunoSEQ multiplex PCR reads. The top ten clones hold roughly 0.12% of a sample with under 200,000 distinct CDR3 sequences, 90% to 95% of them seen once. The study, taken as a whole, reports: The CD4+ T cell repertoire of patients with Susac syndrome showed no detectable clonal expansion.

From blood CD8+ and CD4+ T cells, TCR beta sequences were generated. FACS was used to enrich TEMRA cells, whereas the CD8+ and CD4+ T cells were obtained by negative isolation. Points on this clonotype: Its antigen is as yet unknown.

This receptor was taken from a human donor with Susac syndrome. Input material: CD4+ T cells from PBMCs.

The CDR3 spells CASSLGGYGEKLFF. CDR3 coding DNA: TGTGCCAGCAGCTTAGGCGGGTACGGTGAAAAACTGTTTTTT. V gene TRBV5-4 combines with J gene TRBJ1-4; no clear D gene. CDR1 and CDR2 (germline): SGHNT, YYREEE (reference sequence). The germline V and J ends were trimmed by 2 bases and 7 bases, with 12 bases remaining between them. The CDR3 sequence is 14 residues long.